The next 26 T cell receptor beta chains were all read from a single sample in a study of blood T cell repertoires in COVID-19. Profiling relied on immunoSEQ multiplex PCR, and the TCRdb table lists in-frame clones only, not all of them. The sample has 24,000 or so clones; about 89% are singletons. The sample taken for sequencing was peripheral blood. The receptors shown here come from a human donor with active COVID-19. The donor label of this sample is uncertain.

CDR3 region: CASSLERGQPQHF. In DNA form, the CDR3 reads TGTGCCAGCAGTTTAGAAAGGGGTCAGCCCCAGCATTTT. V and J are TRBV12-3 or TRBV12-4 and TRBJ1-5, with a weak D call TRBD1 (5 bases). CDR3 size: 13 residues. Trimming shortened V by 1 base and J by 6 bases, and 7 bases separated the two germline ends.

This chain uses TRBV18 with TRBJ1-5; 9 bases map to TRBD1. The CDR3 has 15 amino acids. Germline CDR1 reads KGHSH; CDR2 reads LQKENI. Trimming removed 3 bases from V and 2 bases from J; junction bases left unmatched: 2. CDR3: CASSPRTGGNQPQHF. As DNA, the CDR3 is TGTGCCAGCTCACCGAGGACAGGGGGCAATCAGCCCCAGCATTTT.

This chain uses TRBV7-9 with TRBJ2-5; D not certain. The CDR3 has 13 residues. The germline V and J ends were trimmed by 0 bases and 4 bases, with 6 bases remaining between them. Germline V lookup: CDR1 SEHNR, CDR2 FQNEAQ (reference sequence). CDR3 DNA: TGTGCCAGCAGCTTAGCGTCGGGAGAGACCCAGTACTTC. Protein sequence: CASSLASGETQYF.

The rearrangement uses TRBV6-2 or TRBV6-3 and TRBJ2-1; 8 bases are a match to TRBD1. This CDR3 has 15 residues. Per the germline V gene, CDR1 is MNHEY and CDR2 is SVGEGT. V shed 2 bases and J 9 bases; nucleotides not matched to a gene: 9. The CDR3 nucleotides read TGTGCCAGCAGTTACCTTGGACAGGGCGTTAGTGAGCAGTTCTTC. The encoded protein is CASSYLGQGVSEQFF.

This clone has just a few counts. The chain links TRBV4-1 to TRBJ1-5; no definite D call. The CDR3 runs to 16 residues. Trimming left V 1 base short and J 0 bases short, with 10 bases between. Germline-derived CDR1 and CDR2 are MGHRA and YSYEKL. Written as DNA, the CDR3 is TGCGCCAGCAGCCAAGGAAACCTCTATAGCAATCAGCCCCAGCATTTT. This translates into CASSQGNLYSNQPQHF.

This clone was seen only once. The chain employs TRBV6-2 or TRBV6-3 and TRBJ2-1, with TRBD2 matching over 9 bases. Per germline, CDR1 MNHEY and CDR2 SVGEGT. Trimming took 2 bases from V and 1 from J; bases not matched to a gene: 9. This CDR3 contains 18 residues. The CDR3 is CASSYPLGLAGSYNEQFF. As DNA, the CDR3 is TGTGCCAGCAGTTACCCCCTCGGGCTAGCGGGATCCTACAATGAGCAGTTCTTC.

The chain uses TRBV12-3 or TRBV12-4 and TRBJ1-1, with TRBD1 as a possible D gene (6 bases). The CDR3 has 13 amino acids. Trimming removed 5 bases at V and 4 bases at J, with 11 bases between. The CDR3 DNA is TGTGCCAGCAGTCCGTACAGGGCCACTGAAGCTTTCTTT. It translates to CASSPYRATEAFF.

This clone was found once. V and J are TRBV6-5 and TRBJ1-1; D gene uncertain. Trimming cost V 0 bases and J 11 bases, with 19 bases left between them. Germline V gene sequence: CDR1 MNHEY, CDR2 SVGAGI. CDR3 size: 15 residues. Written as DNA, the CDR3 is TGTGCCAGCAGTTACTCGATTTCGGCGGGCGGTTGGGCTTTCTTT. It translates to CASSYSISAGGWAFF.

This chain connects TRBV19 to TRBJ2-3; 10 bases align to TRBD1. Losses at the gene ends were 4 bases for V and 5 bases for J; bases not matched to a gene: 3. The length of the CDR3 is 14 residues. The germline V gene has CDR1 LNHDA and CDR2 SQIVND (reference sequence). CDR3 loop: CASSKDRGRDTQYF. The CDR3 DNA follows: TGTGCCAGTAGTAAGGACAGGGGGAGAGATACGCAGTATTTT.

The chain combines TRBV5-4 with TRBJ2-3, with 8 positions matching TRBD2. The CDR3 consists of 15 residues. The V segment lost 2 bases and the J segment 0 bases; nucleotides outside the gene matches: 2. Germline CDR1 reads SGHNT; CDR2 reads YYREEE (reference sequence). CDR3 nucleotide sequence: TGTGCCAGCAGCTTAGCTAGCGGGAGCACAGATACGCAGTATTTT. Translated: CASSLASGSTDTQYF.

V usage is TRBV4-3 and J usage is TRBJ1-6; 7 bases fit TRBD1. Germline values: CDR1 LGHNA, CDR2 YSLEER. Trimming removed 3 bases from V and 8 bases from J; junction bases left unmatched: 7. This CDR3 region has 15 residues. CDR3 coding DNA: TGCGCCAGCAGCCATTACAGGGGTCCCCATTCACCCCTCCACTTT. It is translated as CASSHYRGPHSPLHF.

This chain uses TRBV4-2 with TRBJ1-2; tentatively, D is TRBD1 (5 bases). The germline CDR1 and CDR2 sequences are LGHNA and YNFKEQ. V was pared by 0 bases and J by 4 bases, with 9 bases between. This CDR3 region has 14 residues. The CDR3 nucleotides read TGTGCCAGCAGCCAAGATCAGGGAGGCTATGGCTACACCTTC. Protein product: CASSQDQGGYGYTF.

The V call is TRBV4-1, the J call TRBJ2-7; possible D gene TRBD1, 6 bases. The CDR3 totals 15 residues. The germline V gene has CDR1 MGHRA and CDR2 YSYEKL. V lost 1 base and J 4 bases, leaving 14 bases between the germline ends. The CDR3 loop is CASSQVPTGPYEQYF. CDR3 coding DNA: TGCGCCAGCAGCCAAGTCCCTACAGGGCCGTACGAGCAGTACTTC.

J is TRBJ1-2 and V is TRBV30; TRBD1 matches 8 bases. With V trimmed by 4 bases and J by 7 bases, 11 bases remained unmatched. The CDR3 totals 14 residues. Germline CDR1 GTSNPN, CDR2 SVGIG (reference sequence). CDR3 DNA sequence: TGTGCCTGGACTCCAACAGGGGGGTGGTCTGGCTACACCTTC. This gives the protein CAWTPTGGWSGYTF.

V gene TRBV6-5 combines with J gene TRBJ2-7; D is possibly TRBD2 (5 bases). Per the germline V gene, CDR1 is MNHEY and CDR2 is SVGAGI. This CDR3 contains 14 residues. Trimming removed 6 bases at V and 7 bases at J, with 19 bases between. CDR3 protein: CASRPPGKLGEQYF. CDR3 DNA: TGTGCCAGCAGACCTCCGGGAAAGCTAGGGGAGCAGTACTTC.

The chain links TRBV15 to TRBJ2-7; the D gene is possibly TRBD2 (6 bases). The germline V gene has CDR1 LNHNV and CDR2 YYDKDF (reference sequence). V lost 1 base and J 7 bases, leaving 20 bases between the germline ends. The CDR3 has 16 amino acids. The CDR3: CATSRVPAGTSGEQYF. In DNA, the CDR3 is TGTGCCACCAGCAGAGTTCCAGCGGGTACGTCTGGAGAGCAGTACTTC.

The chain uses TRBV4-1 and TRBJ2-3; D possibly corresponds to TRBD1 (6 bases). Trimming cost V 2 bases and J 6 bases, with 9 bases left between them. Germline CDR1 MGHRA, CDR2 YSYEKL. The CDR3 has 13 residues. The CDR3 protein is CASSQFTGDTQYF. CDR3 nucleotide sequence: TGCGCCAGCAGCCAATTCACAGGGGATACGCAGTATTTT.

This clone was seen just once. The chain employs TRBV19 and TRBJ1-2; perhaps TRBD1 as D (5 bases). Trimming removed 1 base from V and 7 bases from J, with 7 bases in between. Germline assignment: CDR1 LNHDA and CDR2 SQIVND (reference sequence). The CDR3 is 12 amino acids. This chain's CDR3 is CASSIARAGYTF. The CDR3 DNA is TGTGCCAGTAGTATAGCCAGGGCTGGCTACACCTTC.

This clone has just a few counts. V usage is TRBV6-5 and J usage is TRBJ1-6; possibly TRBD1 for D (5 bases). V was cut by 4 bases and J by 0 bases, with 10 bases left in between. Germline CDR1 is MNHEY and CDR2 is SVGAGI. This CDR3 contains 16 residues. CDR3 sequence: CASSWGLSSYNSPLHF. Written as DNA, the CDR3 is TGTGCCAGCAGTTGGGGACTGAGCTCCTATAATTCACCCCTCCACTTT.

This rearrangement joins TRBV6-5 to TRBJ1-2; D uncertain. The CDR3 contains 15 residues. The V end lost 2 bases, the J end lost 2 bases, and 12 bases lay between the germline ends. Germline V gene data show CDR1 as MNHEY and CDR2 as SVGAGI. CDR3 sequence: CASSYLSGGNYGYTF. Here the CDR3 DNA reads TGTGCCAGCAGTTACCTTTCTGGCGGCAACTATGGCTACACCTTC.

The gene calls are TRBV5-1 and TRBJ2-3, with TRBD1 identical over 7 bases. Trimming at V came to 0 bases and at J to 4 bases, leaving 2 bases not matched to a gene. CDR1 is SGHRS and CDR2 is YFSETQ in the germline V gene. This CDR3 is built from 14 residues. CDR3 sequence (DNA): TGCGCCAGCAGCTTGGATCAGGGGGCAGATACGCAGTATTTT. This sequence encodes CASSLDQGADTQYF. Together with reference TRBV5-1 and TRBJ2-3, the CDR3 gives the full variable domain: KAGVTQTPRYLIKTRGQQVTLSCSPISGHRSVSWYQQTPGQGLQFLFEYFSETQRNKGNFPGRFSGRQFSNSRSEMNVSTLELGDSALYLCASSLDQGADTQYFGPGTRLTVL.

This chain connects TRBV7-3 to TRBJ2-3; the D gene is possibly TRBD1 (6 bases). Germline V CDR1 and CDR2: SGHTA, FQGTGA. V was clipped by 2 bases and J by 6 bases, with 15 bases between them. This CDR3 spans 15 amino acids. The DNA of the CDR3 is TGTGCCAGCAGCTTAGCAGGGGCCACTGGGGATACGCAGTATTTT. It yields the protein CASSLAGATGDTQYF.

The chain carries TRBV2 and TRBJ2-1, with D perhaps matching TRBD1 (5 bases). Looked up from germline, CDR1 is SNHLY and CDR2 is FYNNEI. Trimming cost V 6 bases and J 5 bases, with 14 bases left between them. This CDR3 has 14 residues. The CDR3 region is CASRETENHNEQFF. For the CDR3, the DNA is TGTGCCAGCAGGGAGACAGAAAATCACAATGAGCAGTTCTTC.

V usage is TRBV5-6 and J usage is TRBJ2-3, with 12 bases that match TRBD2. The J segment lost 0 bases and the V segment lost 6 bases, leaving 11 bases of the junction unmatched. Germline V gene data show CDR1 as SGHDT and CDR2 as YYEEEE. The CDR3 runs to 18 residues. CDR3 sequence reads: CASNLRTSGVTSTDTQYF. In nucleotides, the CDR3 is TGTGCCAGCAACTTAAGGACTAGCGGGGTAACTAGCACAGATACGCAGTATTTT.

V usage is TRBV19 and J usage is TRBJ2-1; 9 nucleotides align to TRBD1. Germline CDR1 reads LNHDA; CDR2 reads SQIVND (reference sequence). CDR3 length equals 15 residues. The V segment lost 3 bases and the J segment 7 bases; nucleotides outside the gene matches: 7. The CDR3 sequence is CASSIPGTGTNEQFF. The CDR3 DNA is TGTGCCAGTAGTATTCCGGGGACAGGGACTAATGAGCAGTTCTTC.

This rearrangement joins TRBV4-3 to TRBJ1-5; D not resolved. CDR3 length equals 14 residues. V was trimmed by 6 bases and J by 0 bases, leaving 9 bases between them. Per the germline V gene, CDR1 is LGHNA and CDR2 is YSLEER. The chain's CDR3 is CASSMADSNQPQHF. Here the CDR3 DNA reads TGCGCCAGCAGTATGGCAGATAGCAATCAGCCCCAGCATTTT.